The 12 T cell receptor beta chains below come from one sample, sequenced in a study of blood T cell repertoires in COVID-19. Generated by immunoSEQ multiplex PCR, the TCRdb table keeps only in-frame clones and is missing some. The sample holds 260,000 or so clones; approximately 80% are singletons and the top ten take around 4.7%. Sequencing input: peripheral blood. These receptors all come from a woman between 65 and 79 years old with acute or convalescent COVID-19.

The rearrangement links TRBV6-1 to TRBJ1-2; possibly TRBD1 for D (6 bases). Germline loops: CDR1 MNHNS, CDR2 SASEGT. The CDR3 consists of 13 residues. Between the trimmed V and J ends, which lost 3 bases and 4 bases, there was a span of 9 bases. The CDR3 DNA is TGTGCCAGCAGTGAGGACAGATTCTATGGCTACACCTTC. Protein sequence: CASSEDRFYGYTF.

The chain recombines TRBV4-2 with TRBJ2-5, with TRBD2 matching 8 bases. This CDR3 region has 15 residues. V lost 1 base, J lost 4 bases, and 5 bases stayed unmatched. Germline V gene sequence: CDR1 LGHNA, CDR2 YNFKEQ. Here the CDR3 reads CASSQAGGPLETQYF. The CDR3 DNA follows: TGTGCCAGCAGCCAAGCGGGGGGGCCCTTAGAGACCCAGTACTTC.

CDR3 protein: CASSLGGHFNEQFF. The CDR3, as DNA: TGTGCCAGCAGCTTAGGGGGCCATTTCAATGAGCAGTTCTTC. The V gene is TRBV7-9, the J gene TRBJ2-1, with D possibly being TRBD1 (5 bases). V gave up 1 base and J gave up 6 bases, with 10 bases separating them. Looked up from germline, CDR1 is SEHNR and CDR2 is FQNEAQ (reference sequence). This CDR3 contains 14 residues.

The CDR3 loop reads CSVGQGAAYEQYF. Written as DNA, the CDR3 is TGCAGCGTTGGACAGGGCGCGGCCTACGAGCAGTACTTC. The V gene is TRBV29-1, the J gene TRBJ2-7; 7 nucleotides agree with TRBD1. Germline assignment: CDR1 SQVTM and CDR2 ANQGSEA. This CDR3 contains 13 residues. With V trimmed by 4 bases and J by 2 bases, 5 bases remained unmatched.

The DNA of the CDR3 is TGTGCCAGCAGCCCCCCCCGGGGTTTCGGAAACACCATATATTTT. Translating gives CASSPPRGFGNTIYF. The V and J genes are TRBV11-2 and TRBJ1-3; no clear D gene. The V and J ends lost 5 bases and 4 bases respectively, with 15 bases between them. CDR3 size: 15 residues. The germline V gene has CDR1 SGHAT and CDR2 FQNNGV.

The chain combines TRBV24-1 with TRBJ2-7; no clear D. Germline V gene data show CDR1 as KGHDR and CDR2 as SFDVKD. The ends were cut back, 3 bases at V and 4 bases at J, with 6 bases in the middle. This CDR3 spans 12 amino acids. CDR3 protein: CATSDHNYEQYF. CDR3 bases: TGTGCCACCAGTGATCACAATTACGAGCAGTACTTC.

CDR3 region: CASSLNRGSSYNEQFF. The CDR3 DNA reads as TGCGCCAGCAGCTTGAATCGGGGGAGCTCCTACAATGAGCAGTTCTTC. The chain carries TRBV5-1 and TRBJ2-1, with D possibly matching TRBD2 (6 bases). V dropped 1 base and J dropped 0 bases, with 11 bases sitting between them. Germline loops: CDR1 SGHRS, CDR2 YFSETQ. The CDR3 has 16 residues.

The chain employs TRBV13 and TRBJ1-2; 8 bases are a match to TRBD1. The germline gives CDR1 PRHDT, CDR2 FYEKMQ (reference sequence). The CDR3 loop spans 15 amino acids. V was pared by 0 bases and J by 8 bases, with 8 bases of the junction left unmatched. DNA for the CDR3: TGTGCCAGCAGCTTAGGACAGGGGGTTCTAAGGGGCTACACCTTC. This translates into CASSLGQGVLRGYTF.

This clone was picked up a small number of times. The V gene is TRBV5-1, the J gene TRBJ2-2, with 7 bases lining up with TRBD1. CDR1 and CDR2 (germline): SGHRS, YFSETQ. V trimming: 3 bases; J trimming: 6 bases; junction bases outside the gene matches: 14. CDR3 size: 17 residues. DNA for the CDR3: TGCGCCAGCAGCTCCACAGGGGTGGCATTAGGAGCCGGGGAGCTGTTTTTT. It translates to CASSSTGVALGAGELFF.

The chain carries TRBV2 and TRBJ2-7; maybe TRBD2 (5 bases). V was pared by 6 bases and J by 2 bases, with 11 bases between. This CDR3 spans 13 amino acids. CDR1 and CDR2 from the germline V gene are SNHLY and FYNNEI. Here the CDR3 reads CASRDDGAYEQYF. The CDR3, as DNA: TGTGCCAGCAGGGACGACGGGGCCTACGAGCAGTACTTC.

CDR3 sequence: CAISGTINDRDTQYF. The CDR3, as DNA: TGTGCCATCAGCGGGACTATCAACGACAGGGATACGCAGTATTTT. V usage is TRBV10-3 and J usage is TRBJ2-3; D might be TRBD2 (7 bases). In germline, CDR1 is ENHRY, CDR2 SYGVKD. The CDR3 totals 15 residues. V lost 6 bases and J lost 6, with 19 bases in between.

The CDR3 here is CASSLTGISNQPQHF. The CDR3 DNA is TGTGCCAGCAGTCTGACAGGGATCAGCAATCAGCCCCAGCATTTT. The rearrangement links TRBV2 to TRBJ1-5; 7 nucleotides agree with TRBD1. V gave up 5 bases and J gave up 1 base; unmatched junction bases: 5. The CDR3 has 15 residues. The germline V gene encodes CDR1 SNHLY and CDR2 FYNNEI. Filled out from reference TRBV2 and TRBJ1-5, the complete variable domain reads EPEVTQTPSHQVTQMGQEVILRCVPISNHLYFYWYRQILGQKVEFLVSFYNNEISEKSEIFDDQFSVERPDGSNFTLKIRSTKLEDSAMYFCASSLTGISNQPQHFGDGTRLSIL.